This TCR beta chain was sequenced in a study of monozygotic twins with inflammatory bowel disease. The CDR3 is made up of 16 amino acids. CDR1 and CDR2 from the germline V gene are MNHEY and SVGEGT. TCRdb re-called the 5' RACE reads, yielding one record per CDR3 amino acid sequence without DNA. The table for this sample gives about 440,000 distinct CDR3 sequences. The sequenced material came from blood. The rearrangement uses TRBV6-2 or TRBV6-3 and TRBJ2-3; there is no DNA to check the TCRdb D call of TRBD1. This receptor was obtained from a human donor with ulcerative colitis or Crohn's disease, or a healthy co-twin of an affected twin (not recorded which). The CDR3 protein is CASSYWDKLSTDTQYF.